This TCR beta chain was documented in a study of T cells after yellow fever vaccination. Whole-study results and caveats: Abundant clonotypes from the bulk population could get into FACS-sorted repertoires as contaminants. Weaker in magnitude, the secondary response showed a faster peak on day 5 versus 15. A minor fraction of clonotypes spanned both CD4 and CD8 compartments.

The TCR cDNA carried a universal primer site and UMIs from 5'RACE template switching. Each CDR3 protein is one row after TCRdb ran MiXCR on the 5' RACE reads. The sample contains under 700,000 distinct CDR3 sequences, less than 20% of which appear only once. This clonotype showed up just a few times. No antigen is known for it. V shed 1 base and J shed 0 bases, with 13 bases lying between them. The germline V gene has CDR1 KGHSH and CDR2 LQKENI. The CDR3 extends over 16 amino acids. The TCR sequence derives from a young man who received the YFV17D yellow fever vaccine. The sample consisted of PBMCs, taken 5 days after the first yellow fever vaccination. V is TRBV18 and J is TRBJ2-7, with D tentatively TRBD1 (7 bases). The CDR3 reads CASSPRRGLSSYEQYF. The CDR3 DNA follows: TGTGCCAGCTCACCACGGAGGGGGCTGTCCTCCTACGAGCAGTACTTC.